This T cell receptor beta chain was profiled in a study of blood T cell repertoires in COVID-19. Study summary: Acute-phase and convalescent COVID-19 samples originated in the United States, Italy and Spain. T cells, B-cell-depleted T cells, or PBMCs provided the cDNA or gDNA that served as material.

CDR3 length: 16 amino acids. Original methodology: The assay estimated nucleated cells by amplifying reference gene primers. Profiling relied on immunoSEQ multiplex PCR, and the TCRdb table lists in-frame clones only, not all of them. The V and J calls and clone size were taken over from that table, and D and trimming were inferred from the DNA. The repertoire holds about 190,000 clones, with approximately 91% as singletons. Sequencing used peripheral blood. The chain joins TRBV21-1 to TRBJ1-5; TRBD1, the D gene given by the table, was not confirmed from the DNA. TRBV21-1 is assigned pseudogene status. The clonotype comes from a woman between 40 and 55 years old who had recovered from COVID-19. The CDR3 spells CASSKVDRMGNQPQHF. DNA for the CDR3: TGTGCCAGCAGCAAGGTCGACAGGATGGGCAATCAGCCCCAGCATTTT.